This TCR beta chain was obtained from a study of glioma-infiltrating T cells after dendritic cell vaccination. Study at large: Treatment, given 2003 to 2012, was autologous tumor lysate-pulsed dendritic cell vaccination.

Trimming removed 11 bases from V and 5 bases from J; junction bases left unmatched: 8. Germline V lookup: CDR1 SEHNR, CDR2 FQNEAQ (reference sequence). The CDR3 is 12 amino acids. Using immunoSEQ multiplex PCR, the repertoire was profiled, and TCRdb retains in-frame clones only, with some absent. The table has approximately 82,000 clones, about 90% seen once. The rearrangement links TRBV7-9 to TRBJ2-5; 7 bases are a match to TRBD1. The receptor's source is a human donor with glioblastoma. Here the sequenced sample was blood, taken before dendritic cell vaccination. This chain's CDR3 is CAGTAGAETQYF. In DNA form, the CDR3 reads TGTGCCGGGACAGCCGGGGCGGAGACCCAGTACTTC. The variable domain in full, with the rest retrieved from reference TRBV7-9 and TRBJ2-5, is DTGVSQNPRHKITKRGQNVTFRCDPISEHNRLYWYRQTLGQGPEFLTYFQNEAQLEKSRLLSDRFSAERPKGSFSTLEIQRTEQGDSAMYLCAGTAGAETQYFGPGTRLLVL.